The 20 T cell receptor beta chains below come from one sample, sequenced in a study of blood T cell repertoires in COVID-19. Profiling relied on immunoSEQ multiplex PCR, and the TCRdb table lists in-frame clones only, not all of them. The data show tens of thousands of clones, 86% seen once. Sequencing was done on a sample of peripheral blood. The source is a man aged 30-40 years with acute or convalescent COVID-19.

A few counts support this clone. The J gene is TRBJ2-1, the V gene TRBV30, with a tentative D call TRBD2 (7 bases). V lost 1 base, J lost 12 bases, and 16 bases lay in between. Germline CDR1 and CDR2: GTSNPN and SVGIG (reference sequence). This CDR3 is 13 amino acids long. DNA of the CDR3: TGTGCCTGGAGTGCGTCCGAGAGGGGGGGGCAGTTCTTC. Amino acids: CAWSASERGGQFF. Together with reference TRBV30 and TRBJ2-1, the CDR3 gives the full variable domain: SQTIHQWPATLVQPVGSPLSLECTVEGTSNPNLYWYRQAAGRGLQLLFYSVGIGQISSEVPQNLSASRPQDRQFILSSKKLLLSDSGFYLCAWSASERGGQFFGPGTRLTVL.

The chain uses TRBV5-1 and TRBJ2-2; TRBD1 matches at 9 bases. The CDR3 is 16 amino acids. The V gene's germline CDR1 is SGHRS and CDR2 YFSETQ. The trim removed 2 bases at V and 1 base at J, leaving 3 bases unmatched. The CDR3 loop is CASSLRTGVNTGELFF. CDR3 DNA: TGCGCCAGCAGCTTAAGGACAGGGGTGAACACCGGGGAGCTGTTTTTT. The full variable domain, completed using reference TRBV5-1 and TRBJ2-2, is KAGVTQTPRYLIKTRGQQVTLSCSPISGHRSVSWYQQTPGQGLQFLFEYFSETQRNKGNFPGRFSGRQFSNSRSEMNVSTLELGDSALYLCASSLRTGVNTGELFFGEGSRLTVL.

This rearrangement joins TRBV5-1 to TRBJ1-2, with 8 bases fitting TRBD1. V dropped 2 bases and J dropped 4; count of bases not matched to a gene: 4. The CDR3 consists of 14 residues. CDR1 is SGHRS and CDR2 is YFSETQ in the germline V gene. CDR3 nucleotides: TGCGCCAGCAGCTTCGGACAGGGTGGCTATGGCTACACCTTC. This translates into CASSFGQGGYGYTF. Full variable domain (rest looked up from reference TRBV5-1 and TRBJ1-2): KAGVTQTPRYLIKTRGQQVTLSCSPISGHRSVSWYQQTPGQGLQFLFEYFSETQRNKGNFPGRFSGRQFSNSRSEMNVSTLELGDSALYLCASSFGQGGYGYTFGSGTRLTVV.

V is TRBV14 and J is TRBJ1-1, with 8 positions matching TRBD1. CDR1 is SGHDN and CDR2 is FVKESK in the germline V gene. With V trimmed by 5 bases and J by 1 base, 9 bases remained unmatched. The CDR3 has 16 amino acids. The CDR3, as DNA: TGTGCCAGCAGCAGAAACCGACAGGGGCGGAACACTGAAGCTTTCTTT. It specifies CASSRNRQGRNTEAFF.

The rearrangement links TRBV11-2 to TRBJ1-5, with 8 bases identical to TRBD1. Trimming removed 2 bases from V and 4 bases from J; junction bases left unmatched: 4. Germline-derived CDR1 and CDR2 are SGHAT and FQNNGV. This CDR3 region has 15 residues. CDR3 sequence reads: CASSLRTGRNQPQHF. For the CDR3, the DNA is TGTGCCAGCAGCTTACGGACAGGGAGGAATCAGCCCCAGCATTTT.

The chain links TRBV27 to TRBJ2-1; possible D gene TRBD2, 5 bases. V lost 3 bases and J 4 bases, leaving 13 bases between the germline ends. Germline values: CDR1 MNHEY, CDR2 SMNVEV (reference sequence). The CDR3 contains 15 residues. CDR3 region: CASSLGSSLYNEQFF. In nucleotides, the CDR3 is TGTGCCAGCAGTTTGGGGTCTAGCCTATACAATGAGCAGTTCTTC.

This clone was seen just once. In nucleotides, the CDR3 is TGTGCCAGCAGTGAAAGCGGGGGACTCACAGATACGCAGTATTTT. Translating gives CASSESGGLTDTQYF. The rearrangement uses TRBV6-1 and TRBJ2-3; 8 bases are a match to TRBD2. The CDR3 totals 15 residues. Germline-derived CDR1 and CDR2 are MNHNS and SASEGT. Unmatched junction bases numbered 3, after V lost 2 bases and J lost 2 bases.

This chain joins TRBV6-2 or TRBV6-3 and TRBJ1-4; maybe TRBD1 (6 bases). CDR1 is MNHEY and CDR2 is SVGEGT in the germline V gene. This CDR3 contains 18 residues. Trimming removed 2 bases at V and 1 base at J, with 17 bases between. CDR3 sequence: CASSYVQGRGGTNEKLFF. CDR3 sequence (DNA): TGTGCCAGCAGTTACGTCCAGGGAAGGGGGGGAACTAATGAAAAACTGTTTTTT.

The V and J genes are TRBV2 and TRBJ2-5; the D gene is possibly TRBD2 (7 bases). The V gene's germline CDR1 is SNHLY and CDR2 FYNNEI. Between the trimmed V and J ends, which lost 6 bases and 7 bases, there was a span of 9 bases. This CDR3 is 11 amino acids long. The CDR3 sequence is CASRGGGTQYF. The CDR3 nucleotides read TGTGCCAGCAGGGGAGGGGGGACCCAGTACTTC.

This chain joins TRBV25-1 and TRBJ2-5, with 7 bases lining up with TRBD1. The V gene end was trimmed by 1 base and the J gene end by 2 bases; junction bases not matched to a gene: 7. The CDR3 runs to 16 residues. Germline V lookup: CDR1 MGHDK, CDR2 SYGVNS. As DNA, the CDR3 is TGTGCCAGCAGTGAATCACTCCCGGGACAGCAAGAGACCCAGTACTTC. This encodes CASSESLPGQQETQYF.

The chain links TRBV19 to TRBJ2-1; 7 positions match TRBD1. The length of the CDR3 is 15 residues. Losses at the gene ends were 5 bases for V and 0 bases for J; bases not matched to a gene: 4. In germline, CDR1 is LNHDA, CDR2 SQIVND (reference sequence). CDR3 in DNA: TGTGCCAGTAGTCCACGGGACAGCTCCTACAATGAGCAGTTCTTC. Translated: CASSPRDSSYNEQFF.

Regarding this clone: Compared with germline, one end of the junction differs, possibly owing to a read error. The chain joins TRBV2 to TRBJ1-5; TRBD1 agrees at 7 bases. The CDR3 loop spans 14 amino acids. Germline loops: CDR1 SNHLY, CDR2 FYNNEI. The CDR3 spells CASSEDRVGQPQHF. For the CDR3, the DNA is TGTGCCAGCAGCGAAGACAGGGTGGGTCAGCCCCAGCATTTT. Using reference TRBV2 and TRBJ1-5 for the parts outside the CDR3, the full variable domain is EPEVTQTPSHQVTQMGQEVILRCVPISNHLYFYWYRQILGQKVEFLVSFYNNEISEKSEIFDDQFSVERPDGSNFTLKIRSTKLEDSAMYFCASSEDRVGQPQHFGDGTRLSIL.

The chain joins TRBV11-3 to TRBJ2-3; 7 positions match TRBD1. This CDR3 spans 14 amino acids. Germline CDR1 is SGHNT and CDR2 is YENEEA. J was trimmed by 2 bases and V by 9 bases; bases with no gene match: 8. The CDR3 sequence: CASSQGETTDTQYF. In DNA form, the CDR3 reads TGTGCCAGTTCCCAGGGGGAAACCACAGATACGCAGTATTTT. Combining the CDR3 with reference TRBV11-3 and TRBJ2-3 gives the whole variable domain EAGVVQSPRYKIIEKKQPVAFWCNPISGHNTLYWYLQNLGQGPELLIRYENEEAVDDSQLPKDRFSAERLKGVDSTLKIQPAELGDSAVYLCASSQGETTDTQYFGPGTRLTVL.

V usage is TRBV6-6 and J usage is TRBJ1-4; D is possibly TRBD1 (6 bases). V was cut by 2 bases and J by 4 bases, with 11 bases left in between. CDR1 is MNHNY, CDR2 SVGAGI, per germline (reference sequence). This CDR3 spans 15 amino acids. The CDR3, as DNA: TGTGCCAGCAGTTACCTCGGACAGTTTAATGAAAAACTGTTTTTT. This encodes CASSYLGQFNEKLFF.

The chain joins TRBV30 to TRBJ1-1; tentative D call: TRBD1 (5 bases). This CDR3 is 13 amino acids long. V lost 0 bases and J 4 bases, leaving 9 bases between the germline ends. CDR1 is GTSNPN and CDR2 is SVGIG in the germline V gene (reference sequence). The CDR3 DNA reads as TGTGCCTGGAGTGTAGGGGTTGGCACTGAAGCTTTCTTT. Translating it yields CAWSVGVGTEAFF. Complete variable domain (other parts from reference TRBV30 and TRBJ1-1): SQTIHQWPATLVQPVGSPLSLECTVEGTSNPNLYWYRQAAGRGLQLLFYSVGIGQISSEVPQNLSASRPQDRQFILSSKKLLLSDSGFYLCAWSVGVGTEAFFGQGTRLTVV.

The chain combines TRBV14 with TRBJ2-3; no reliable D call. Per the germline V gene, CDR1 is SGHDN and CDR2 is FVKESK. This CDR3 comprises 14 residues. Trimming pared 5 bases from V and 3 bases from J, leaving 12 bases between. This chain's CDR3 is CASSLKLRTDTQYF. As DNA, the CDR3 is TGTGCCAGCAGCTTGAAATTGCGGACAGATACGCAGTATTTT.

This clone was seen only once. V is TRBV7-2 and J is TRBJ1-5; no firm D call. Germline values: CDR1 SGHTA, CDR2 FQGNSA. CDR3 length: 14 amino acids. Trimming left V 7 bases short and J 0 bases short, with 10 bases between. CDR3 bases: TGTGCCAGCAATCGCGGAGATAGCAATCAGCCCCAGCATTTT. It codes for CASNRGDSNQPQHF.

On this clone: This specimen includes other DNA sequences encoding the same CDR3. The rearrangement uses TRBV5-4 and TRBJ2-2; 10 nucleotides line up with TRBD2. This CDR3 is 15 amino acids long. CDR1 is SGHNT and CDR2 is YYREEE in the germline V gene (reference sequence). V shed 2 bases, J shed 8 bases, and the junction held 6 bases outside the gene matches. The DNA for the CDR3 is TGTGCCAGCAGCTTAAGCGGGGGGGCTGCTGGGGAGCTGTTTTTT. As protein: CASSLSGGAAGELFF.

Here the CDR3 reads CASSGGSHHQETQYF. The CDR3 bases are TGTGCCAGCTCGGGAGGGTCGCACCACCAAGAGACCCAGTACTTC. The chain joins TRBV27 to TRBJ2-5; 8 bases fit TRBD2. The CDR3 has 15 amino acids. Germline loops: CDR1 MNHEY, CDR2 SMNVEV (reference sequence). Trimming at V came to 8 bases and at J to 0 bases, leaving 8 bases not matched to a gene.

The CDR3: CASAGWTGMGGAFF. The CDR3 nucleotides read TGTGCCAGCGCCGGTTGGACAGGGATGGGTGGAGCTTTCTTT. This chain connects TRBV2 to TRBJ1-1; 8 positions match TRBD1. The CDR3 runs 14 residues. V lost 8 bases to trimming and J lost 10 bases; unmatched junction nucleotides: 15. CDR1 and CDR2 from the germline V gene are SNHLY and FYNNEI.